This T cell receptor (beta chain) came from a study of CD8 T cell repertoires and HIV-1 epitope variants. Profiling relied on immunoSEQ multiplex PCR, and the TCRdb table lists in-frame clones only, not all of them. The table lists 95,000 or so clones, around 67% of them singletons. There are 12 residues in the CDR3. CDR1 GTSNPN and CDR2 SVGIG come from the germline V gene (reference sequence). V shed 3 bases and J shed 8 bases, with 11 bases lying between them. The sequence was collected from a male donor with HIV. The V call is TRBV30, the J call TRBJ2-1; D might be TRBD1 (5 bases). The material sequenced was uncultured baseline CD8+ T cells from peripheral blood mononuclear cells (PBMCs). The CDR3 DNA is TGTGCCTGGAGGGGGCGCGATTATGAGCAGTTCTTC. Translated, it gives CAWRGRDYEQFF.